The source of this TCR beta chain is a study of blood T cells in healthy people across ages. The germline gives CDR1 MGHDK, CDR2 SYGVNS. The CDR3 is made up of 12 amino acids. This clonotype was detected ten times or more. With a much larger clone just one base away, this may be a read error. Through a sample-barcoded 5' primer and a J-beta primer mix, a second PCR was run for roughly 6 to 11 cycles. MiXCR, run by TCRdb on the 5' RACE reads, gives a single entry per CDR3 protein. The table records 850,000 to 1,000,000 distinct CDR3 sequences, roughly 47% of them present only once. This sequence originates from a woman aged 55-69 years in good health. V is TRBV25-1 and J is TRBJ2-3; D is unclear. Sequenced input: blood. CDR3: CASRESAVTQYF. CDR3 coding DNA: TGTGCCAGCAGGGAATCGGCGGTGACGCAGTATTTT.